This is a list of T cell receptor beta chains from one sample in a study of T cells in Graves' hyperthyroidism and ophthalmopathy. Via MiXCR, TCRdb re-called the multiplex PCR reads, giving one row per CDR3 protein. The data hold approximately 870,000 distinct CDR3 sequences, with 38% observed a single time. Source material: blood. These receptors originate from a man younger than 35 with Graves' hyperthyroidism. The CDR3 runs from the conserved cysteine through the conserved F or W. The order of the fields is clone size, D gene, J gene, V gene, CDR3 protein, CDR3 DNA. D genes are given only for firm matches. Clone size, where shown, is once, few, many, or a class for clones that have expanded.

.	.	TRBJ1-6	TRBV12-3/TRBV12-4	CASSFEQPNSPLHF	TGTGCCAGCAGTTTCGAACAGCCAAATTCACCCCTCCACTTT
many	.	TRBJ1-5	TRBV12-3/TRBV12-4	CASSLGGPQHF	TGTGCCAGCAGCTTAGGTGGGCCCCAGCATTTT
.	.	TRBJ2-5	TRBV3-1	CASSGPGLETQYF	TGTGCCAGCAGCGGACCGGGACTAGAGACCCAGTACTTC
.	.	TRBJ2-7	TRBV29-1	CSVGGPREGEQYF	TGCAGCGTTGGGGGACCGCGGGAAGGCGAGCAGTACTTC
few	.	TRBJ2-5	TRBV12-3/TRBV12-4	CASSLLGAWETQYF	TGTGCCAGCAGTTTATTGGGAGCCTGGGAGACCCAGTACTTC
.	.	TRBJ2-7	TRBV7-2	CASSLAGASFTEQYF	TGTGCCAGCAGCTTAGCGGGAGCGAGTTTTACCGAGCAGTACTTC
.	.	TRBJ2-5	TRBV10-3	CAISETRTVQTGTQETQYF	TGTGCCATCAGTGAGACGAGGACGGTACAAACCGGGACCCAAGAGACCCAGTACTTC
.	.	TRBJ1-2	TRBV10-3	CATGDYGYTF	TGTGCCACGGGGGACTATGGCTACACCTTC
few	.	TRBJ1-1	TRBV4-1	CASSLLSDTEAFF	TGCGCCAGCAGCCTCCTATCGGACACTGAAGCTTTCTTT
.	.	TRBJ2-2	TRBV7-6	CASSLDVSVIGELFF	TGTGCCAGCAGCTTAGATGTCAGCGTCATCGGGGAGCTGTTTTTT
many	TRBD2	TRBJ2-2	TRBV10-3	CAISDETSSAVYGELFF	TGTGCCATCAGTGATGAGACTAGCTCCGCGGTGTATGGGGAGCTGTTTTTT
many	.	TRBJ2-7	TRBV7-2	CASSLSRQSSYEQYF	TGTGCCAGCAGCTTGTCTCGCCAGAGCTCCTACGAGCAGTACTTC
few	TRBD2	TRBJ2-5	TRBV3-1	CASSQGRGVETQYF	TGTGCCAGCAGCCAGGGGAGGGGCGTGGAGACCCAGTACTTC
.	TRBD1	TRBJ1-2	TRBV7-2	CASSPSTGETGYTF	TGTGCCAGCAGCCCTTCGACAGGGGAGACTGGCTACACCTTC
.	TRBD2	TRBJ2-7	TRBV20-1	CSAPLGTSGRIDEQYF	TGCAGTGCTCCCTTGGGGACTAGCGGGAGAATCGACGAGCAGTACTTC
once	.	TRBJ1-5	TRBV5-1	CASSQKPLGFSNQPQHF	TGCGCCAGCAGCCAGAAACCCCTAGGGTTTAGCAATCAGCCCCAGCATTTT
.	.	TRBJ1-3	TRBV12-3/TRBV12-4	CASSLPGFFSGNTIYF	TGTGCCAGCAGTTTACCAGGCTTTTTCTCTGGAAACACCATATATTTT
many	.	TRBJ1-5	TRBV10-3	CAISDSGWGNQPQHF	TGTGCCATCAGTGATAGCGGGTGGGGGAATCAGCCCCAGCATTTT
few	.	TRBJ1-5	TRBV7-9	CASSHLGFNQPQHF	TGCGCCAGCAGCCACCTAGGATTCAATCAGCCCCAGCATTTT
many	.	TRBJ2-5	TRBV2	CATAGTVQETQYF	TGTGCCACCGCGGGGACGGTACAAGAGACCCAGTACTTC